This T cell receptor (beta chain) was identified in a study of blood T cell repertoires in COVID-19. Background on the study: From T cells, B-cell-depleted T cells, or PBMCs came the material, which was cDNA or gDNA.

Germline V gene sequence: CDR1 SGHKS, CDR2 YYEKEE (reference sequence). Trimming removed 2 bases from V and 4 bases from J; junction bases left unmatched: 1. This CDR3 comprises 14 residues. Assay used: immunoSEQ multiplex PCR; TCRdb lists only in-frame clones, some missing. The table lists roughly 29,000 clones, 81% of them singletons. This clone was observed at least ten times. This clonotype was sampled from a woman aged 60-75 years with acute or convalescent COVID-19. The chain recombines TRBV5-5 with TRBJ2-1; 9 nucleotides line up with TRBD2. The sequencing sample was made of peripheral blood. The CDR3 DNA is TGTGCCAGCAGCTTTGGACTAGCGTACAATGAGCAGTTCTTC. It codes for CASSFGLAYNEQFF.